The 25 T cell receptor beta chains below were found in one sample sequenced in a study of beta chain features in type 1 diabetes. Isolated RNA was reverse transcribed in full, so expressed TCRB transcripts were sequenced. Generated by immunoSEQ multiplex PCR, the TCRdb table keeps only in-frame clones and is missing some. The table lists over 700,000 clones, under 20% of them singletons, with about 0.02% in the top ten. Sequenced sample: naive CD4+ T cells from blood. All receptors derive from a woman aged 18-29 years in good health.

V is TRBV11-2 and J is TRBJ1-1; D unresolved. The CDR3 is made up of 13 amino acids. V dropped 2 bases and J dropped 3 bases, with 7 bases sitting between them. Germline V gives CDR1 SGHAT, CDR2 FQNNGV. In DNA form, the CDR3 reads TGTGCCAGCAGCTTAAACGGGGACACTGAAGCTTTCTTT. This translates into CASSLNGDTEAFF. Filled out from reference TRBV11-2 and TRBJ1-1, the complete variable domain reads EAGVAQSPRYKIIEKRQSVAFWCNPISGHATLYWYQQILGQGPKLLIQFQNNGVVDDSQLPKDRFSAERLKGVDSTLKIQPAKLEDSAVYLCASSLNGDTEAFFGQGTRLTVV.

This clone was detected a few times. The rearrangement links TRBV14 to TRBJ2-1; 11 bases are a match to TRBD2. The germline gives CDR1 SGHDN, CDR2 FVKESK. The junction had 6 bases not matched to a gene; V was cut back by 1 base and J by 7 bases. The CDR3 consists of 16 residues. The DNA of the CDR3 is TGTGCCAGCAGCCAAGCACTAGCGGGAGTTTCTAATGAGCAGTTCTTC. Translated, it gives CASSQALAGVSNEQFF.

This chain links TRBV19 with TRBJ1-5; D not resolved. Trimming shortened V by 9 bases and J by 0 bases, and 18 bases separated the two germline ends. In germline, CDR1 is LNHDA, CDR2 SQIVND (reference sequence). The CDR3 is 16 residues long. As DNA, the CDR3 is TGTGCCAGCACAGCGGCCCCACGTTATAGCAATCAGCCCCAGCATTTT. It specifies CASTAAPRYSNQPQHF. Full variable domain (rest looked up from reference TRBV19 and TRBJ1-5): DGGITQSPKYLFRKEGQNVTLSCEQNLNHDAMYWYRQDPGQGLRLIYYSQIVNDFQKGDIAEGYSVSREKKESFPLTVTSAQKNPTAFYLCASTAAPRYSNQPQHFGDGTRLSIL.

Worth noting for this clone: This sample also contains other DNA sequences that code for the same CDR3. The V call is TRBV28, the J call TRBJ1-2; TRBD1 agrees at 7 bases. CDR3 length: 13 residues. After removal of 6 bases from V and 3 bases from J, the junction contained 4 bases not matched to a gene. Looked up from germline, CDR1 is MDHEN and CDR2 is SYDVKM. The CDR3 DNA follows: TGTGCCAGCAGCTCAGGGGGAGACTATGGCTACACCTTC. Protein sequence: CASSSGGDYGYTF.

This clone has a handful of counts. The CDR3 nucleotides are TGTGCCAGCAGCCTACGACAGAGTGGGGCCCCCCGTCGTGGCTACACCTTC. Its translation is CASSLRQSGAPRRGYTF. V and J are TRBV7-9 and TRBJ1-2; a weak D match, TRBD1 (5 bases). The CDR3 covers 17 residues. The ends were cut back, 5 bases at V and 7 bases at J, with 26 bases in the middle. In germline, CDR1 is SEHNR, CDR2 FQNEAQ (reference sequence). Full variable domain (rest looked up from reference TRBV7-9 and TRBJ1-2): DTGVSQNPRHKITKRGQNVTFRCDPISEHNRLYWYRQTLGQGPEFLTYFQNEAQLEKSRLLSDRFSAERPKGSFSTLEIQRTEQGDSAMYLCASSLRQSGAPRRGYTFGSGTRLTVV.

This clone was found a few times. The rearrangement uses TRBV5-4 and TRBJ1-1; D not certain. Per the germline V gene, CDR1 is SGHNT and CDR2 is YYREEE (reference sequence). V lost 0 bases, J lost 11 bases, and 14 bases lay in between. The CDR3 loop spans 13 amino acids. CDR3 DNA: TGTGCCAGCAGCTTGGCCGGGGAGACCCGGGCTTTCTTT. This translates into CASSLAGETRAFF.

The rearrangement links TRBV28 to TRBJ2-3; D is possibly TRBD2 (5 bases). This CDR3 spans 16 amino acids. Trimming shortened V by 6 bases and J by 1 base, and 17 bases separated the two germline ends. Germline values: CDR1 MDHEN, CDR2 SYDVKM. CDR3 coding DNA: TGTGCCAGCAGCCCCGCGCAGCGGCCTGGCACAGATACGCAGTATTTT. Translation: CASSPAQRPGTDTQYF. Variable domain in full (rest from reference TRBV28 and TRBJ2-3): DVKVTQSSRYLVKRTGEKVFLECVQDMDHENMFWYRQDPGLGLRLIYFSYDVKMKEKGDIPEGYSVSREKKERFSLILESASTNQTSMYLCASSPAQRPGTDTQYFGPGTRLTVL.

This chain links TRBV7-9 with TRBJ1-1, with 7 bases that match TRBD1. This CDR3 is 13 amino acids long. Germline loops: CDR1 SEHNR, CDR2 FQNEAQ (reference sequence). The V and J ends lost 7 bases and 8 bases, in that order; junction bases with no gene match: 10. The CDR3 nucleotides are TGTGCCAGCAAAATGGGCGGGACAGTCGAAGCTTTCTTT. Amino acid sequence: CASKMGGTVEAFF.

The chain joins TRBV28 to TRBJ2-7; 8 positions agree with TRBD1. Germline-derived CDR1 and CDR2 are MDHEN and SYDVKM. This CDR3 contains 16 residues. After removal of 4 bases from V and 0 bases from J, the junction contained 8 bases not matched to a gene. The chain's CDR3 is CASSSRTGPLSYEQYF. CDR3 DNA sequence: TGTGCCAGCAGTTCCCGGACAGGGCCCCTCTCCTACGAGCAGTACTTC.

This clone was seen only a few times. The chain links TRBV19 to TRBJ2-3; D might be TRBD2 (6 bases). The CDR3 runs to 13 residues. Trimming took 2 bases from V and 8 from J, leaving 11 bases between them. CDR1 is LNHDA, CDR2 SQIVND, per germline (reference sequence). CDR3 DNA: TGTGCCAGTAGTATAACTAGCTTGGGTACGCAGTATTTT. Translated, it gives CASSITSLGTQYF.

As to this clone: Other DNA sequences in this specimen translate into the identical CDR3. The chain joins TRBV5-1 to TRBJ2-2, with no clear D. CDR1 SGHRS and CDR2 YFSETQ come from the germline V gene. Trimming took off 5 bases at V and 7 bases at J, with 6 bases between the two ends. This CDR3 is built from 11 residues. The chain's CDR3 is CASRNDGELFF. The CDR3 bases are TGCGCCAGCAGAAACGACGGGGAGCTGTTTTTT.

The gene calls are TRBV2 and TRBJ2-7; D unclear. The germline gives CDR1 SNHLY, CDR2 FYNNEI. V gave up 5 bases and J gave up 1 base, with 9 bases separating them. This CDR3 spans 13 amino acids. The CDR3 DNA is TGTGCCAGCAGTTCTAGGGTATCCTACGAGCAGTACTTC. It translates to CASSSRVSYEQYF.

The chain employs TRBV7-6 and TRBJ2-2; D is unclear. The CDR3 has 16 residues. V lost 0 bases, J lost 1 base, and 9 bases lay in between. Germline V gene sequence: CDR1 SGHVS, CDR2 FNYEAQ. The chain's CDR3 is CASSLASTWNTGELFF. In nucleotides, the CDR3 is TGTGCCAGCAGCTTAGCGTCGACTTGGAACACCGGGGAGCTGTTTTTT.

This clone was seen only a few times. The V and J genes are TRBV27 and TRBJ2-6, with a possible D match to TRBD1 (6 bases). This CDR3 comprises 15 residues. Trimming pared 4 bases from V and 2 bases from J, leaving 9 bases between. CDR1 is MNHEY, CDR2 SMNVEV, per germline (reference sequence). In nucleotides, the CDR3 is TGTGCCAGCAGTTCCTCAGGGGCTGGGGCCAACGTCCTGACTTTC. This gives the protein CASSSSGAGANVLTF.

This rearrangement joins TRBV4-3 to TRBJ2-4, with TRBD1 identical over 11 bases. Germline V gene lookup returns CDR1 LGHNA and CDR2 YSLEER. This CDR3 comprises 15 residues. The junction had 4 bases not matched to a gene; V was cut back by 2 bases and J by 7 bases. Here the CDR3 DNA reads TGCGCCAGCAGCCAAATGGGACAGGGGGGTAACATTCAGTACTTC. This codes for CASSQMGQGGNIQYF.

This clone was detected a few times. The V call is TRBV5-1, the J call TRBJ2-5, with D perhaps matching TRBD2 (5 bases). The V gene lost 5 bases and the J gene lost 4 bases, with 12 bases spanning the gap. The CDR3 length is 13 residues. Germline V gene lookup returns CDR1 SGHRS and CDR2 YFSETQ. The chain's CDR3 is CASRRQSGETQYF. CDR3 bases: TGCGCCAGCAGGCGGCAAAGCGGAGAGACCCAGTACTTC.

This clone was detected a few times. The J gene is TRBJ1-4, the V gene TRBV5-1; D perhaps matches TRBD1 (5 bases). V was cut by 3 bases and J by 5 bases, with 11 bases left in between. This CDR3 spans 14 amino acids. Germline CDR1 SGHRS, CDR2 YFSETQ. The CDR3 reads CASSSGTQNEKLFF. CDR3 nucleotide sequence: TGCGCCAGCAGCTCCGGGACGCAAAATGAAAAACTGTTTTTT. The full variable domain, completed using reference TRBV5-1 and TRBJ1-4, is KAGVTQTPRYLIKTRGQQVTLSCSPISGHRSVSWYQQTPGQGLQFLFEYFSETQRNKGNFPGRFSGRQFSNSRSEMNVSTLELGDSALYLCASSSGTQNEKLFFGSGTQLSVL.

The genes are TRBV19 and TRBJ1-1, with D hard to call. The CDR3 runs to 13 residues. The germline CDR1 and CDR2 sequences are LNHDA and SQIVND (reference sequence). V was clipped by 1 base and J by 6 bases, with 9 bases between them. The CDR3 DNA follows: TGTGCCAGTAGTATAGGAGGAGGCCCTGAAGCTTTCTTT. Protein sequence: CASSIGGGPEAFF.

This clone was seen only a few times. The CDR3 DNA is TGTGCCAGCATCCCACCGGACAGCGGAGTCAATCAGCCCCAGCATTTT. This gives the protein CASIPPDSGVNQPQHF. The V and J genes are TRBV7-3 and TRBJ1-5; the D gene is possibly TRBD1 (6 bases). CDR1 is SGHTA and CDR2 is FQGTGA in the germline V gene. The CDR3 runs to 16 residues. With 7 bases removed from V and 3 bases from J, the gap between germline ends came to 19 bases.

The rearrangement uses TRBV6-6 and TRBJ1-2, with 7 bases matching TRBD1. After removal of 5 bases from V and 9 bases from J, the junction contained 12 bases not matched to a gene. From germline, CDR1 is MNHNY and CDR2 SVGAGI (reference sequence). The CDR3 is 14 residues long. The CDR3 sequence: CASSGGQGDWRYTF. The CDR3 DNA sequence: TGTGCCAGCAGTGGCGGTCAGGGGGATTGGCGCTACACCTTC.

The chain recombines TRBV15 with TRBJ2-6, with D possibly being TRBD2 (6 bases). This CDR3 spans 18 amino acids. Germline values: CDR1 LNHNV, CDR2 YYDKDF (reference sequence). Trimming took off 6 bases at V and 3 bases at J, with 21 bases between the two ends. The CDR3 loop is CATRVAAGGRRGANVLTF. CDR3 nucleotide sequence: TGTGCCACCAGGGTCGCAGCGGGTGGACGTCGTGGGGCCAACGTCCTGACTTTC.

Only a few counts were recorded for this clone. V gene TRBV28 combines with J gene TRBJ2-5; possibly TRBD1 for D (6 bases). Between the trimmed V and J ends, which lost 6 bases and 5 bases, there was a span of 13 bases. Germline assignment: CDR1 MDHEN and CDR2 SYDVKM. This CDR3 spans 13 amino acids. CDR3 residues: CASRTSGAETQYF. The CDR3 DNA is TGTGCCAGCAGGACTTCAGGGGCCGAGACCCAGTACTTC.

This clone was counted many times. A junction end diverges from the germline sequence, so it may reflect a read error. The chain has TRBV10-3 and TRBJ2-1, with D possibly TRBD1 on 6 matching bases. The length of the CDR3 is 13 residues. Germline loops: CDR1 ENHRY, CDR2 SYGVKD. This chain's CDR3 is CTISRTESNEQFF. CDR3 sequence (DNA): TGTACCATCTCCCGGACAGAATCGAATGAGCAGTTCTTC.

This clone has a handful of counts. V gene TRBV28 combines with J gene TRBJ2-7; TRBD2 matches at 10 bases. Germline V gives CDR1 MDHEN, CDR2 SYDVKM. V was pared by 7 bases and J by 5 bases, with 8 bases of the junction left unmatched. The length of the CDR3 is 14 residues. The CDR3 loop is CASKVSGRRHEQYF. The CDR3 coding sequence is TGTGCCAGCAAGGTTAGCGGGAGGAGACACGAGCAGTACTTC.

This clone was counted only a few times. The chain employs TRBV7-2 and TRBJ2-7; 8 bases agree with TRBD2. Per germline, CDR1 SGHTA and CDR2 FQGNSA. This CDR3 comprises 14 residues. The trim removed 5 bases at V and 4 bases at J, leaving 7 bases unmatched. The CDR3 DNA reads as TGTGCCAGCAGCCGGGGGGGCGCAGGGTACGAGCAGTACTTC. Translated, it gives CASSRGGAGYEQYF.